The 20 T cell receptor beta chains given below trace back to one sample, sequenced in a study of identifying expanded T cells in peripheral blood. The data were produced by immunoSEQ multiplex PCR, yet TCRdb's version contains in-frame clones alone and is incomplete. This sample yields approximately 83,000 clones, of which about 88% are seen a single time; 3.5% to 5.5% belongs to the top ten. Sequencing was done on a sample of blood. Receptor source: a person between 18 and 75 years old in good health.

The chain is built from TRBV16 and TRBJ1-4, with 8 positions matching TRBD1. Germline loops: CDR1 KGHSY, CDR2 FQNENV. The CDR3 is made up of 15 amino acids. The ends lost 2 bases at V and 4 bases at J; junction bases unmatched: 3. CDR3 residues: CASSQRTGYNEKLFF. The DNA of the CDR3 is TGTGCCAGCAGCCAACGGACAGGGTATAATGAAAAACTGTTTTTT.

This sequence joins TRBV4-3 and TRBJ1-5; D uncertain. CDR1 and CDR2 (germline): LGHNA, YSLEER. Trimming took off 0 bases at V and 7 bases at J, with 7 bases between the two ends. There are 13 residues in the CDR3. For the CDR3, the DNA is TGCGCCAGCAGCCAAGATCGAGAACAGCCCCAGCATTTT. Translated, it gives CASSQDREQPQHF.

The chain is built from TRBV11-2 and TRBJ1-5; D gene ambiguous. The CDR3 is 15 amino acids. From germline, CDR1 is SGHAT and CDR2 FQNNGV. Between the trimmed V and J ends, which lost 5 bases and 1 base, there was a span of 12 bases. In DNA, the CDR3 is TGTGCCAGCAGCCTGGGGAGGGCAAGCAATCAGCCCCAGCATTTT. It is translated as CASSLGRASNQPQHF.

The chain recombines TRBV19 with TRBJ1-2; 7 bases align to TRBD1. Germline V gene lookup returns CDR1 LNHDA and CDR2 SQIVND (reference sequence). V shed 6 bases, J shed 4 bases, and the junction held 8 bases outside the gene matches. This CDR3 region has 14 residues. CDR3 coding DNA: TGTGCCAGTAGGAAATCGACAGGGCCCTATGGCTACACCTTC. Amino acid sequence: CASRKSTGPYGYTF.

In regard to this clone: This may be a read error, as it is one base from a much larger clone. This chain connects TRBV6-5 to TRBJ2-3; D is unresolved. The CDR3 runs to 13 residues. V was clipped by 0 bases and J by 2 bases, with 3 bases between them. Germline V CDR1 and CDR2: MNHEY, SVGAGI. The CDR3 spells CASSYSTTDTQYF. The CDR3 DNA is TGTGCCAGCAGTTACTCGACCACAGATACGCAGTATTTT.

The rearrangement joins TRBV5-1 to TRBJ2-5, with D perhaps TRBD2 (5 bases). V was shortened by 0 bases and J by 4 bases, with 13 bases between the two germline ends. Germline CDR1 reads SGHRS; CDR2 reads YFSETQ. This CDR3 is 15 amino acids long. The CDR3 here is CASSLGQFRGETQYF. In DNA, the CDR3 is TGCGCCAGCAGCTTGGGCCAATTCCGGGGAGAGACCCAGTACTTC.

The CDR3 DNA follows: TGTGCCAGCAGCCCCCGATTGGGACTAGCGGGGGGAAGCTCCTACAATGAGCAGTTCTTC. Translating it yields CASSPRLGLAGGSSYNEQFF. The rearrangement joins TRBV14 to TRBJ2-1; the match to TRBD2 covers 15 bases. The CDR3 has 20 residues. The germline V gene encodes CDR1 SGHDN and CDR2 FVKESK. V shed 4 bases, J shed 0 bases, and the junction held 10 bases outside the gene matches.

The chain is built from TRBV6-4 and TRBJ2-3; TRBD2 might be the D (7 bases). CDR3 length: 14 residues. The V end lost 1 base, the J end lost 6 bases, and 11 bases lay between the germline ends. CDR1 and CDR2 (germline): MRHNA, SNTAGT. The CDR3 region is CASSDLGGADTQYF. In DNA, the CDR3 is TGTGCCAGCAGTGACTTGGGGGGGGCGGATACGCAGTATTTT.

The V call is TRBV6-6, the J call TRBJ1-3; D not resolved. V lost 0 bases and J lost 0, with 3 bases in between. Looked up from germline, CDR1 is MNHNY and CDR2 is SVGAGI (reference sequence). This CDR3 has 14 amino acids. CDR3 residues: CASSYSGSGNTIYF. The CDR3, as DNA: TGTGCCAGCAGTTACTCAGGCTCTGGAAACACCATATATTTT.

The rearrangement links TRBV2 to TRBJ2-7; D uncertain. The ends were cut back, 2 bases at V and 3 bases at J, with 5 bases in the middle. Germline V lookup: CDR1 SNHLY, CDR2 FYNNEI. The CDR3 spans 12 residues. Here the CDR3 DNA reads TGTGCCAGCAGTGAATTCAGCTACGAGCAGTACTTC. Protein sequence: CASSEFSYEQYF. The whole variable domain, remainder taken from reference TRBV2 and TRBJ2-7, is EPEVTQTPSHQVTQMGQEVILRCVPISNHLYFYWYRQILGQKVEFLVSFYNNEISEKSEIFDDQFSVERPDGSNFTLKIRSTKLEDSAMYFCASSEFSYEQYFGPGTRLTVT.

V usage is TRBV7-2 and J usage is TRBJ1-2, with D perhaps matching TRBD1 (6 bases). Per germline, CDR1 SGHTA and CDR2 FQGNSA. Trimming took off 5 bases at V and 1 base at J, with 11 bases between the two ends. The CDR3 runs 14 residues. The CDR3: CASSPRQVNYGYTF. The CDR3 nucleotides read TGTGCCAGCAGCCCACGACAGGTTAACTATGGCTACACCTTC.

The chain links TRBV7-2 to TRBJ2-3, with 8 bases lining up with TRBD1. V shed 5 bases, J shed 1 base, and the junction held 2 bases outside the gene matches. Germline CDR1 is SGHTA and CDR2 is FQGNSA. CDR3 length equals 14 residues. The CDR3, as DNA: TGTGCCAGCAGCACAGGGGGTGGCACAGATACGCAGTATTTT. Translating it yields CASSTGGGTDTQYF.

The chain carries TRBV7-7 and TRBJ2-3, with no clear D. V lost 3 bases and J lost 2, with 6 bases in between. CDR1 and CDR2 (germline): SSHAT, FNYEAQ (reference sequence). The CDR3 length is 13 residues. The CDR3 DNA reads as TGTGCCAGCAGCTTCGGGTCCACAGATACGCAGTATTTT. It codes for CASSFGSTDTQYF.

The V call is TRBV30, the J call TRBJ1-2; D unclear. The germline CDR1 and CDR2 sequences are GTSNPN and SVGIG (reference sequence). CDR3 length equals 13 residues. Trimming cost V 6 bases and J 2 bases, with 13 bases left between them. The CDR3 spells CACPSSGNYGYTF. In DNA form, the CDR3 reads TGTGCCTGCCCGAGTTCGGGGAACTATGGCTACACCTTC.

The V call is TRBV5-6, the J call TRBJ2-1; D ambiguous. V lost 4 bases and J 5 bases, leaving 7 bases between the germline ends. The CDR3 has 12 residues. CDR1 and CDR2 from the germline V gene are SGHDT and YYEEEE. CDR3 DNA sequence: TGTGCCAGCAGCCGCGAAAACAATGAGCAGTTCTTC. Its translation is CASSRENNEQFF. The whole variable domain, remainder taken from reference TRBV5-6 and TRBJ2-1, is DAGVTQSPTHLIKTRGQQVTLRCSPKSGHDTVSWYQQALGQGPQFIFQYYEEEERQRGNFPDRFSGHQFPNYSSELNVNALLLGDSALYLCASSRENNEQFFGPGTRLTVL.

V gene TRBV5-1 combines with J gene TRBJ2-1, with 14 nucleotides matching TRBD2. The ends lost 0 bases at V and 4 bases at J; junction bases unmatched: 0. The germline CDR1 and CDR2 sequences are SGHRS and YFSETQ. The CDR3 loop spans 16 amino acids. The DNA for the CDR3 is TGCGCCAGCAGCTTGGGGACTAGCGGGGGGTACAATGAGCAGTTCTTC. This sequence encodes CASSLGTSGGYNEQFF.

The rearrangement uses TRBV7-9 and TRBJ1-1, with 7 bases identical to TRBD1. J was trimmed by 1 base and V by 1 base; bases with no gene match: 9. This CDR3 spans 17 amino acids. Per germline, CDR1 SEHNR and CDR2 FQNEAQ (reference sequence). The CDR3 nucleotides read TGTGCCAGCAGCTTAGTTTACGAGGGGGCGGGGAACACTGAAGCTTTCTTT. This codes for CASSLVYEGAGNTEAFF.

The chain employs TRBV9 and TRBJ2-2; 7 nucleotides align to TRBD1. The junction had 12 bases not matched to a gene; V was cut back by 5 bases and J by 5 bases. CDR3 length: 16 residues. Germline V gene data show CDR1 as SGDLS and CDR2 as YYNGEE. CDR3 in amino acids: CASSRQGVVVTGELFF. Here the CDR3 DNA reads TGTGCCAGCAGTCGACAGGGCGTGGTAGTGACCGGGGAGCTGTTTTTT.

CDR3 DNA sequence: TGTGCCAGCAGCTTAGAGGGTTGGGGGGCAGGCGAGCAGTTCTTC. Its translation: CASSLEGWGAGEQFF. This chain joins TRBV7-6 and TRBJ2-1; D may be TRBD1 or TRBD2 (6 bases each). Between the trimmed V and J ends, which lost 1 base and 10 bases, there was a span of 17 bases. This CDR3 region has 15 residues. CDR1 SGHVS and CDR2 FNYEAQ come from the germline V gene.

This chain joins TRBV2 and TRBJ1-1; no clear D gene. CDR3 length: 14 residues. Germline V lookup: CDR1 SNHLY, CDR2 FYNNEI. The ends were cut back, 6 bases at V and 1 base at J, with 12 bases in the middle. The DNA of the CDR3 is TGTGCCAGCAGCGATGGTTGGAGGAACACTGAAGCTTTCTTT. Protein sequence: CASSDGWRNTEAFF.